This record covers a single TCR beta chain. Its antigen remains undetermined. Base-call qualities are not available, and no considerably larger clone is one nucleotide away. Whole blood was collected in K2EDTA tubes by collaborating institutions according to the institutions' own protocols. For TCRbeta analysis, collaborators shipped samples as frozen whole blood, isolated PBMCs, or DNA extracted from either of those sample types. This specimen comes from a study of blood T cell repertoires in COVID-19 (dated by TCRdb to the early 2020s). Notes on the research overall: Samples covering the acute and convalescent phases of COVID-19 were provided by collaborators in the United States, Italy and Spain. Where HLA class I and class II types were available, the types were taken from metadata supplied by the sample provider, not from assay-based typing. Nearly every sample came with metadata listing a de-identified subject ID, COVID-19 status, age in years and sex. Subjects who had been exposed to COVID-19, were actively infected with it, or had recovered from it provided the deeply sampled blood TCRbeta repertoires that made up the dataset. The repertoires were released in a freely available public database intended as a resource for research on the immune response to SARS-CoV-2. The samples were drawn from the first 160 participants of the ongoing ImmuneRACE study and from over a thousand subjects provided by 6 global collaborators. The material from the prospective study consisted of cDNA or gDNA derived from T cells, B-cell-depleted T cells, or PBMCs.

Beyond this particular receptor, the publication reports: How much clinical and demographic metadata was included differed by source and by participant, and the metadata was provided uncurated.

Per the germline V gene, KGHSH is the CDR1 and LQKENI is the CDR2. The CDR3 goes from the cysteine to the phenylalanine over 14 residues. The sequence is cut down to CDR3 DNA, 42 bases in frame from base 1. Cut back by 6 bases and 1 base, the V and J ends lie 12 bases apart. TCRbeta CDR3 regions were amplified from genomic DNA using the immunoSEQ Assay, a bias-controlled multiplex PCR. On the authors' methods: The number of nucleated cells in each sample was estimated from the amplification of reference gene primers within the assay. To quantify the absolute abundance of each unique TCRbeta CDR3 rearrangement, sequence reads were collapsed and filtered. For each sample, productive Simpson clonality was calculated as the square root of Simpson's diversity index across productive rearrangements. TCRdb took over this immuneACCESS table, retaining in-frame rearrangements with V and J assigned. Such tables are incomplete; in checked studies, under half of the missing clones stem from an unresolved V gene, and the remainder is unexplained. V and J calls and clone size follow that table, whereas D and trimming were derived from the DNA. The sample data list around 45,000 clones, and about 83% of these were observed just once. 8% to 9% of the sample rests with the top ten.

Rearrangement joined TRBV18 to TRBJ1-2; the D gene cannot be resolved reliably. The clonotype originates from a man older than 75 in a cohort sampled during active COVID-19. The source material was peripheral blood. The DNA sequence is given as TGTGCCAGCTCCCTCTCGGCGGGTAACTATGGCTACACCTTC. It translates as CASSLSAGNYGYTF.